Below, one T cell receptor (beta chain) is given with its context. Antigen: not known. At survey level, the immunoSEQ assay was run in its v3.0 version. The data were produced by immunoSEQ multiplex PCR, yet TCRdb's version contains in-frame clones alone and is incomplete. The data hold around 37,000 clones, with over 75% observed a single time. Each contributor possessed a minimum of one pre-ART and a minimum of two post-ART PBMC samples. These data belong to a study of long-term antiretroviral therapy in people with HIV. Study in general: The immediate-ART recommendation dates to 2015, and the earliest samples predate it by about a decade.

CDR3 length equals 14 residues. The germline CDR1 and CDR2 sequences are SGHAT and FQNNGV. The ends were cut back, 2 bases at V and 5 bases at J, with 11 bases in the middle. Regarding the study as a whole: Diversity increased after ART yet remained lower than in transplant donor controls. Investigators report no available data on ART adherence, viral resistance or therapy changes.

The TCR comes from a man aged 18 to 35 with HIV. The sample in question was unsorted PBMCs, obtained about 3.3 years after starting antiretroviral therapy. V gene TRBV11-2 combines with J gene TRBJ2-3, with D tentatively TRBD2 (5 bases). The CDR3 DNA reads TGTGCCAGCAGCTTACTCGGGATCCAAGATACGCAGTATTTT. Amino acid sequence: CASSLLGIQDTQYF.